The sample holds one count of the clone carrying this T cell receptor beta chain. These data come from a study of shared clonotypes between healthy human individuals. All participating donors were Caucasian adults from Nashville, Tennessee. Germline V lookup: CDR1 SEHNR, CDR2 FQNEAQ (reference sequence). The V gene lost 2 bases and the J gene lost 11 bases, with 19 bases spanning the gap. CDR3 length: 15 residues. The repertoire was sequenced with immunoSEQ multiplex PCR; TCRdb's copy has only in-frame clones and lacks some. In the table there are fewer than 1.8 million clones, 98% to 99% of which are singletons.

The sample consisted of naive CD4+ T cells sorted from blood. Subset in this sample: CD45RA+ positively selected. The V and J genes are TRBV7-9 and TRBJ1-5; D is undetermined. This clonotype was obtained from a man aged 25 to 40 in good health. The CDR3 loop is CASSLHTASFRSQHF. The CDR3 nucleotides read TGTGCCAGCAGCTTACATACGGCGAGCTTTCGGTCCCAGCATTTT.